Following are 5 T cell receptor beta chains from one sample sequenced in a study of CD8 T cells in ankylosing spondylitis. TCRdb re-analysed the 5' RACE reads in MiXCR, keeping a single row per CDR3 protein. The data hold about 160,000 distinct CDR3 sequences, with just over 9.5% observed a single time. The material sequenced was blood, either unsorted or a sorted T cell fraction (not recorded which). The receptors here all came from a female donor with ankylosing spondylitis or in good health (not recorded which).

This clonotype was detected a few times. The genes are TRBV7-9 and TRBJ2-2; 8 nucleotides align to TRBD2. CDR1 and CDR2 (germline): SEHNR, FQNEAQ (reference sequence). The J segment lost 7 bases and the V segment lost 5 bases, leaving 3 bases of the junction unmatched. This CDR3 region has 13 residues. This CDR3 is CASSPLAGGELFF. CDR3 sequence (DNA): TGTGCCAGCAGCCCCCTAGCGGGCGGGGAGCTGTTTTTT. Drawing the rest from reference TRBV7-9 and TRBJ2-2, the complete variable domain is DTGVSQNPRHKITKRGQNVTFRCDPISEHNRLYWYRQTLGQGPEFLTYFQNEAQLEKSRLLSDRFSAERPKGSFSTLEIQRTEQGDSAMYLCASSPLAGGELFFGEGSRLTVL.

This clonotype was detected only a few times. CDR3 protein: CASSPYRGQATGELFF. The CDR3 region has the DNA TGTGCCAGCAGTCCCTATAGGGGACAAGCTACCGGGGAGCTGTTTTTT. The chain couples TRBV28 to TRBJ2-2; D may be TRBD1 (6 bases). CDR3 length: 16 residues. Germline CDR1 reads MDHEN; CDR2 reads SYDVKM. V lost 5 bases to trimming and J lost 5 bases, with 18 bases between them.

The chain carries TRBV20-1 and TRBJ2-3; TRBD2 matches 7 bases. The CDR3 is made up of 14 amino acids. V lost 3 bases to trimming and J lost 0 bases; unmatched junction nucleotides: 3. CDR1 DFQATT and CDR2 SNEGSKA come from the germline V gene (reference sequence). As DNA, the CDR3 is TGCAGTGCTAGCCCTAGCGGTAGCACAGATACGCAGTATTTT. Its translation: CSASPSGSTDTQYF.

In its sample, this clonotype was seen a few times. The genes are TRBV27 and TRBJ1-1, with 10 bases identical to TRBD1. CDR1 is MNHEY and CDR2 is SMNVEV in the germline V gene (reference sequence). This CDR3 has 15 amino acids. The V segment lost 6 bases and the J segment 5 bases; nucleotides outside the gene matches: 9. The CDR3, as DNA: TGTGCCAGCAGATTGACAGGGGGCATGAGGACTGAAGCTTTCTTT. Translating it yields CASRLTGGMRTEAFF.

This chain connects TRBV6-5 to TRBJ2-1; D unresolved. Trimming took off 0 bases at V and 1 base at J, with 7 bases between the two ends. Germline loops: CDR1 MNHEY, CDR2 SVGAGI. The CDR3 length is 15 residues. The CDR3, as DNA: TGTGCCAGCAGTTACTCTGGGGATTCCTACAATGAGCAGTTCTTC. This gives the protein CASSYSGDSYNEQFF.